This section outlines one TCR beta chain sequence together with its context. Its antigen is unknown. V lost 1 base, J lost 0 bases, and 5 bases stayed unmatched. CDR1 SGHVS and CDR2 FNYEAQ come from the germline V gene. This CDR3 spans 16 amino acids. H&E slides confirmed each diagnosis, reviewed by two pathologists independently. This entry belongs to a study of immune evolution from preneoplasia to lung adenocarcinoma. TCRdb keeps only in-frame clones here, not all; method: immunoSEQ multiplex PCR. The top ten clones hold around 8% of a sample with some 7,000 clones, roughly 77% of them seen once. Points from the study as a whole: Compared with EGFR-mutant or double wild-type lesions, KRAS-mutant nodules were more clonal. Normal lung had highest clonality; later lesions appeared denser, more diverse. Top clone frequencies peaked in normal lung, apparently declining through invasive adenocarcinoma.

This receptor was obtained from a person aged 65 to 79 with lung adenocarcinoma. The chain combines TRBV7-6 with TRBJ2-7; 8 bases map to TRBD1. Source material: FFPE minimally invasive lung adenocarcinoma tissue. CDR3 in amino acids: CASSLVGTGLSYEQYF. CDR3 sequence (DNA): TGTGCCAGCAGCTTAGTGGGGACAGGCCTCTCCTACGAGCAGTACTTC.